This is a list of T cell receptor beta chains from one sample in a study of blood T cells in healthy people across ages. TCRdb re-analysed the 5' RACE reads in MiXCR, keeping a single row per CDR3 protein. The sample lists 1 million to 1.2 million distinct CDR3 sequences, 35% to 40% occurring once. Sequencing was carried out using blood. The receptor set was obtained from a man between 18 and 29 years old in good health. Each CDR3 is given with its conserved first and last residue. The D gene is left open where the match is weak. Clone size is stated in some rows and not others, as once, few, many or a class when expanded.

d_call | j_call | cdr3_length | v_call | clone_size | cdr3_aa | cdr3_nt
. | TRBJ1-2 | 18 | TRBV15 | . | CATSKSKTQNWWGYGYTF | TGTGCCACCAGCAAAAGCAAAACACAAAATTGGTGGGGCTATGGCTACACCTTC
TRBD1 | TRBJ1-4 | 14 | TRBV5-1 | . | CASSLAGTAEKLFF | TGCGCCAGCAGCTTGGCTGGGACAGCTGAAAAACTGTTTTTT
. | TRBJ2-3 | 15 | TRBV29-1 | many | CSVEVPSGGPDTQYF | TGCAGCGTTGAAGTCCCCAGTGGCGGGCCAGATACGCAGTATTTT
. | TRBJ1-3 | 13 | TRBV5-1 | . | CASRRAAADTIYF | TGCGCCAGCAGGCGGGCCGCGGCGGACACCATATATTTT
. | TRBJ2-6 | 17 | TRBV20-1 | . | CSARDRGRESGANVLTF | TGCAGTGCTAGAGATCGCGGAAGGGAATCTGGGGCCAACGTCCTGACTTTC
TRBD2 | TRBJ2-4 | 15 | TRBV7-2 | few | CAIAAGGGLMNIQYF | TGTGCGATAGCAGCGGGGGGAGGCCTAATGAACATTCAGTACTTC
. | TRBJ2-3 | 15 | TRBV19 | few | CASSIDGARTDTQYF | TGTGCCAGTAGTATAGATGGTGCTCGCACAGATACGCAGTATTTT
. | TRBJ1-1 | 13 | TRBV19 | few | CATKIGGATEAFF | TGTGCCACCAAGATCGGGGGGGCGACTGAAGCTTTCTTT
. | TRBJ1-1 | 13 | TRBV13 | few | CASSLGGSEGAFF | TGTGCCAGCAGCTTAGGGGGCAGTGAGGGGGCTTTCTTT
. | TRBJ2-7 | 16 | TRBV27 | few | CASSFLSSGIRNEQYF | TGTGCCAGCAGTTTCTTATCGTCGGGGATCAGAAACGAGCAGTACTTC
. | TRBJ2-1 | 12 | TRBV27 | . | CAILRSYNEQFF | TGTGCCATCCTTCGATCCTACAATGAGCAGTTCTTC
. | TRBJ2-2 | 14 | TRBV4-2 | few | CASSPFWGTGELFF | TGTGCCAGCAGCCCCTTCTGGGGAACCGGGGAGCTGTTTTTT
TRBD1 | TRBJ1-5 | 16 | TRBV12-3/TRBV12-4 | . | CASSLRTGDSNQPQHF | TGTGCCAGCAGTTTACGGACAGGGGATAGCAATCAGCCCCAGCATTTT
. | TRBJ2-3 | 16 | TRBV4-3 | . | CASSLLTGGHTDTQYF | TGCGCCAGCAGCCTACTAACCGGGGGCCACACAGATACGCAGTATTTT
. | TRBJ2-5 | 14 | TRBV12-3/TRBV12-4 | few | CASTLSQGGETQYF | TGTGCCAGCACCCTATCCCAAGGGGGAGAGACCCAGTACTTC
. | TRBJ2-7 | 16 | TRBV20-1 | . | CSALPRLGGQAYEQYF | TGCAGTGCCCTCCCCCGGCTGGGCGGGCAGGCCTACGAGCAGTACTTC
. | TRBJ2-1 | 15 | TRBV14 | . | CAGIREDSSYNEQFF | TGCGCCGGCATAAGGGAGGATTCTTCCTACAATGAGCAGTTCTTC
. | TRBJ2-3 | 15 | TRBV6-5 | few | CASSYGQGNSDTQYF | TGTGCCAGCAGTTACGGGCAGGGTAATTCAGATACGCAGTATTTT
. | TRBJ1-5 | 17 | TRBV28 | few | CASSFPSDAYSNQPQHF | TGTGCCAGCAGTTTCCCTTCGGACGCCTATAGCAATCAGCCCCAGCATTTT
TRBD2 | TRBJ2-3 | 16 | TRBV7-3 | . | CASSLAGTTSTDTQYF | TGTGCCAGCAGCTTGGCGGGGACTACTAGCACAGATACGCAGTATTTT
TRBD2 | TRBJ2-7 | 22 | TRBV3-1 | few | CASSSPQSIEPLGTSGAYEQYF | TGTGCCAGCAGCTCCCCCCAGTCGATCGAGCCCCTAGGGACTAGCGGAGCCTACGAGCAGTACTTC
. | TRBJ1-4 | 11 | TRBV6-5 | few | CASRRDEKLFF | TGTGCCAGCAGGCGCGATGAAAAACTGTTTTTT
TRBD1 | TRBJ2-6 | 18 | TRBV5-6 | . | CASSLIGQGLSGANVLTF | TGTGCCAGCAGCTTGATCGGACAGGGGTTGTCTGGGGCCAACGTCCTGACTTTC
. | TRBJ2-5 | 15 | TRBV5-8 | . | CASSSGQRGQETQYF | TGTGCCAGCAGCTCGGGACAGCGGGGACAAGAGACCCAGTACTTC
TRBD1 | TRBJ1-4 | 13 | TRBV5-5 | few | CASSLGDSEKLFF | TGTGCCAGCAGCTTGGGGGACAGTGAAAAACTGTTTTTT
. | TRBJ1-5 | 15 | TRBV6-6 | few | CASSSPTQGNQPQHF | TGTGCCAGCAGTTCCCCAACCCAGGGAAATCAGCCCCAGCATTTT
. | TRBJ2-3 | 16 | TRBV3-1 | . | CASSQGRTGDSDTQYF | TGTGCCAGCAGCCAAGGCAGGACTGGCGACTCAGATACGCAGTATTTT
. | TRBJ1-2 | 14 | TRBV4-2 | . | CASSQEQGIYGYTF | TGTGCCAGCAGCCAAGAACAGGGAATCTATGGCTACACCTTC
. | TRBJ2-5 | 13 | TRBV5-1 | few | CASGRGLQETQYF | TGCGCCAGCGGGAGAGGACTACAAGAGACCCAGTACTTC
TRBD1 | TRBJ2-7 | 15 | TRBV7-2 | . | CASSLVGTDYNEQYF | TGTGCCAGCAGCTTAGTTGGGACAGACTACAATGAGCAGTACTTC
TRBD2 | TRBJ2-1 | 13 | TRBV20-1 | . | CSAGRASYNEQFF | TGCAGTGCTGGGAGGGCAAGCTACAATGAGCAGTTCTTC
TRBD2 | TRBJ2-2 | 16 | TRBV29-1 | . | CSVLLLAGGNGGELFF | TGCAGCGTCCTTTTACTAGCGGGGGGGAATGGCGGGGAGCTGTTTTTT
. | TRBJ2-6 | 18 | TRBV7-2 | few | CASSLTTQTPPGANVLTF | TGTGCCAGCAGCCTAACGACTCAGACCCCACCTGGGGCCAACGTCCTGACTTTC
TRBD1 | TRBJ2-3 | 15 | TRBV5-1 | . | CASSAGQEDTDTQYF | TGCGCCAGCAGCGCGGGACAGGAAGACACAGATACGCAGTATTTT
TRBD2 | TRBJ2-7 | 16 | TRBV12-3/TRBV12-4 | . | CASSLGLAGGQYEQYF | TGTGCCAGCAGTTTAGGCCTAGCGGGGGGGCAGTACGAGCAGTACTTC
. | TRBJ1-4 | 14 | TRBV2 | few | CASSESRNNEKLFF | TGTGCCAGCAGTGAATCCAGAAACAATGAAAAACTGTTTTTT
TRBD2 | TRBJ2-2 | 16 | TRBV29-1 | few | CSVEDASGTNTGELFF | TGCAGCGTTGAAGATGCTAGCGGTACGAACACCGGGGAGCTGTTTTTT
TRBD1 | TRBJ2-3 | 14 | TRBV19 | few | CASSSGQYTDTQYF | TGTGCCAGTAGCTCGGGACAGTACACAGATACGCAGTATTTT
. | TRBJ2-1 | 20 | TRBV3-1 | . | CASSQKSLIIHREGKNEQFF | TGTGCCAGCAGCCAAAAAAGCTTAATTATTCACAGGGAAGGGAAGAATGAGCAGTTCTTC
TRBD1 | TRBJ2-4 | 16 | TRBV7-2 | . | CASSLGDRLAKNIQYF | TGTGCCAGCAGCTTGGGGGACAGACTAGCCAAAAACATTCAGTACTTC
. | TRBJ2-7 | 17 | TRBV4-3 | . | CASSQDGRGRTLYEQYF | TGCGCCAGCAGCCAAGATGGCAGGGGCAGAACACTTTACGAGCAGTACTTC
TRBD2 | TRBJ2-1 | 19 | TRBV4-3 | once | CASSQELVLAGEPCNEQFF | TGCGCCAGCAGCCAAGAGTTGGTCCTAGCGGGGGAGCCCTGCAATGAGCAGTTCTTC
. | TRBJ2-7 | 12 | TRBV20-1 | . | CSAVRSYNEQYF | TGCAGTGCTGTACGGTCCTACAATGAGCAGTACTTC
TRBD2 | TRBJ2-1 | 16 | TRBV9 | . | CASSVGAGGVANEQFF | TGTGCCAGCAGCGTAGGCGCGGGGGGTGTAGCCAATGAGCAGTTCTTC
TRBD1 | TRBJ1-1 | 15 | TRBV27 | . | CASSSTQGASTEAFF | TGTGCCAGCAGCTCAACCCAGGGGGCGAGCACTGAAGCTTTCTTT
TRBD2 | TRBJ2-1 | 16 | TRBV12-3/TRBV12-4 | . | CASTVSGGQTYNEQFF | TGTGCCAGCACCGTAAGCGGGGGACAAACCTACAATGAGCAGTTCTTC
. | TRBJ2-4 | 14 | TRBV20-1 | . | CSAPEGGAKNIQYF | TGCAGTGCCCCCGAGGGGGGGGCCAAAAACATTCAGTACTTC
. | TRBJ2-7 | 12 | TRBV7-8 | once | CASSLTRGEQYF | TGTGCCAGCAGCTTAACCAGGGGCGAGCAGTACTTC
. | TRBJ1-2 | 16 | TRBV20-1 | . | CSARDHPGGSNYGYTF | TGCAGTGCTAGAGATCATCCCGGCGGTAGTAACTATGGCTACACCTTC
TRBD1 | TRBJ2-3 | 14 | TRBV20-1 | . | CSANRQGKTDTQYF | TGCAGTGCTAATAGACAGGGGAAGACAGATACGCAGTATTTT
. | TRBJ1-1 | 17 | TRBV21-1 | . | CASSKANRRSVRTEAFF | TGTGCCAGCAGCAAAGCTAATAGGAGGTCCGTTAGGACTGAAGCTTTCTTT